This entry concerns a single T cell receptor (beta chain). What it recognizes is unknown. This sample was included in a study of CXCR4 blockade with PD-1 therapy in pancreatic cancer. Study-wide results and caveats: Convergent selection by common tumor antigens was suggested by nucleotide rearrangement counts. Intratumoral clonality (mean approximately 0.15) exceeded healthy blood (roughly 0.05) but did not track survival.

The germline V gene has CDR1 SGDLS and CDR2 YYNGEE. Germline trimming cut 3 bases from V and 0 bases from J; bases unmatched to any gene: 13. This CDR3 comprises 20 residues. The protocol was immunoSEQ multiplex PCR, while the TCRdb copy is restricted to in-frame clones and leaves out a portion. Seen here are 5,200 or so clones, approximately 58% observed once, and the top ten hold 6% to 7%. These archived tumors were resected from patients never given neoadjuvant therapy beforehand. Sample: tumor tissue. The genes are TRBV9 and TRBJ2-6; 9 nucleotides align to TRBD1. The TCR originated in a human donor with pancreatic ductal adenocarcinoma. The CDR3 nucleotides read TGTGCCAGCAGCGCCAGGGCTACGGGACAGGGACACTCTGGGGCCAACGTCCTGACTTTC. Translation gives CASSARATGQGHSGANVLTF.